The 22 T cell receptor beta chains reported below all come from one sample, sequenced in a study of T-cell reconstitution after alpha-beta-depleted transplantation in children. Unique molecular identifiers were used to barcode this TCRbeta library. MiXCR, applied by TCRdb to the PCR reads, yields one record per CDR3 protein. The table has fewer than 450,000 distinct CDR3 sequences, about a sixth seen once; the top ten hold roughly two fifths. Here the sequenced sample was PBMCs, mostly from graft donor cells, taken 360 days after TCRalphabeta/CD19-depleted stem cell transplant. The source is a male patient between 2 and 10 years old who had a stem cell transplant for acute lymphoblastic leukemia, so the T cells may come from the graft donor.

This clonotype was found a few times. The genes are TRBV20-1 and TRBJ2-3, with a possible D match to TRBD2 (6 bases). V lost 0 bases, J lost 0 bases, and 13 bases lay in between. Germline loops: CDR1 DFQATT, CDR2 SNEGSKA (reference sequence). This CDR3 is 16 amino acids long. The CDR3 coding sequence is TGCAGTGCTAGAGACGACGGGAGTGCTAGCACAGATACGCAGTATTTT. Translation: CSARDDGSASTDTQYF.

The genes are TRBV12-3 or TRBV12-4 and TRBJ2-3; 15 nucleotides agree with TRBD2. CDR3 length: 20 residues. V dropped 3 bases and J dropped 5; count of bases not matched to a gene: 15. CDR3 residues: CASSFWAFGTSGRKRDTQYF. The CDR3 DNA is TGTGCCAGCAGTTTCTGGGCCTTCGGGACTAGCGGGAGGAAGAGAGATACGCAGTATTTT.

The rearrangement joins TRBV29-1 to TRBJ2-1, with a tentative D call TRBD1 (5 bases). Per the germline V gene, CDR1 is SQVTM and CDR2 is ANQGSEA. Trimming pared 6 bases from V and 2 bases from J, leaving 20 bases between. The CDR3 runs to 16 residues. This CDR3 reads CSVVAYDRLPYNEQFF. In DNA form, the CDR3 reads TGCAGCGTCGTTGCCTACGACAGACTCCCCTACAATGAGCAGTTCTTC.

The J gene is TRBJ2-7, the V gene TRBV5-1, with D hard to call. V was cut by 4 bases and J by 0 bases, with 17 bases left in between. Germline lookup yields CDR1 SGHRS and CDR2 YFSETQ. The CDR3 spans 16 residues. The CDR3 loop is CASSPDQVLSSYEQYF. The CDR3 DNA reads as TGCGCCAGCAGCCCGGATCAGGTTTTAAGCTCCTACGAGCAGTACTTC.

This clonotype appeared a few times. The rearrangement uses TRBV20-1 and TRBJ1-5; 9 bases map to TRBD1. This CDR3 has 14 residues. After removal of 1 base from V and 5 bases from J, the junction contained 3 bases not matched to a gene. Germline CDR1 DFQATT, CDR2 SNEGSKA (reference sequence). The CDR3 nucleotides are TGCAGTGCTAGAGCCGGGACAGGGCATCAGCCCCAGCATTTT. This gives the protein CSARAGTGHQPQHF.

In its sample, this clonotype was seen a few times. The chain carries TRBV5-1 and TRBJ2-5; D perhaps matches TRBD1 (5 bases). The germline V gene encodes CDR1 SGHRS and CDR2 YFSETQ. V was cut by 0 bases and J by 2 bases, with 5 bases left in between. The CDR3 loop spans 13 amino acids. Written as DNA, the CDR3 is TGCGCCAGCAGCTTGGACAGGCAAGAGACCCAGTACTTC. Its protein is CASSLDRQETQYF.

This clonotype was seen repeatedly, ten times or more. This chain links TRBV7-9 with TRBJ1-1; 9 bases line up with TRBD1. Germline V gene lookup returns CDR1 SEHNR and CDR2 FQNEAQ (reference sequence). The trim removed 5 bases at V and 1 base at J, leaving 5 bases unmatched. CDR3 size: 15 residues. Here the CDR3 DNA reads TGTGCCAGCAGCGGCGGGACAGGGTGGAACACTGAAGCTTTCTTT. The encoded protein is CASSGGTGWNTEAFF.

The sample holds a few counts of this clonotype. The J gene is TRBJ2-5, the V gene TRBV12-3 or TRBV12-4; D is ambiguous. CDR3 length: 14 residues. V was clipped by 1 base and J by 5 bases, with 11 bases between them. CDR3 in amino acids: CASSLGPEWETQYF. The DNA of the CDR3 is TGTGCCAGCAGTTTAGGTCCCGAGTGGGAGACCCAGTACTTC.

The V gene is TRBV4-1, the J gene TRBJ2-2; 8 bases line up with TRBD2. With 2 bases clipped from V and 7 bases from J, the junction kept 9 bases outside the gene matches. The CDR3 is 16 residues long. CDR1 is MGHRA, CDR2 YSYEKL, per germline. In DNA, the CDR3 is TGCGCCAGCAGCCAACCGGGGGGGGGCTATGGCGGGGAGCTGTTTTTT. It encodes CASSQPGGGYGGELFF.

This clonotype was detected a few times. The J gene is TRBJ2-1, the V gene TRBV12-3 or TRBV12-4, with 12 bases that match TRBD2. CDR3 length: 15 residues. V lost 6 bases to trimming and J lost 5 bases; unmatched junction nucleotides: 5. CDR3 DNA sequence: TGTGCCAGCAGGAGGACTAGCGGGAACCACAATGAGCAGTTCTTC. This gives the protein CASRRTSGNHNEQFF.

V and J are TRBV2 and TRBJ2-7; no clear D gene. The CDR3 spans 14 residues. Germline CDR1 reads SNHLY; CDR2 reads FYNNEI. V dropped 4 bases and J dropped 2 bases, with 12 bases sitting between them. CDR3 coding DNA: TGTGCCAGCAGTGCAAGTCGATTAACCTACGAGCAGTACTTC. Translating it yields CASSASRLTYEQYF.

In this sample, this clonotype turned up a few times. The V call is TRBV20-1, the J call TRBJ2-1, with 7 nucleotides matching TRBD2. The germline V gene encodes CDR1 DFQATT and CDR2 SNEGSKA (reference sequence). With V trimmed by 0 bases and J by 1 base, 9 bases remained unmatched. CDR3 length equals 17 residues. The CDR3 bases are TGCAGTGCTAGAGATCTTGGGGGAGGGCGATCCTACAATGAGCAGTTCTTC. Its protein product is CSARDLGGGRSYNEQFF.

Ten or more counts support this clonotype. This chain joins TRBV6-2 or TRBV6-3 and TRBJ2-1; unclear D gene. This CDR3 comprises 13 residues. Trimming cost V 3 bases and J 8 bases, with 11 bases left between them. The germline V gene encodes CDR1 MNHEY and CDR2 SVGEGT. DNA for the CDR3: TGTGCCAGCAGTTATTTTAGAACCCATGAGCAGTTCTTC. Translating it yields CASSYFRTHEQFF.

V is TRBV12-1 and J is TRBJ2-3; TRBD2 reflects the table's D call only, with no check against the DNA. TRBV12-1 is recorded as a pseudogene. CDR3 length equals 20 residues. The CDR3 reads CASSHGPLAGGLLITDTQYF. CDR3 in DNA: TGTGCCAGCAGCCATGGGCCCCTAGCGGGAGGCCTCCTGATCACAGATACGCAGTATTTT.

Only a few counts were recorded for this clonotype. V and J are TRBV30 and TRBJ2-5, with D uncertain. V lost 1 base and J 2 bases, leaving 8 bases between the germline ends. This CDR3 has 13 amino acids. In germline, CDR1 is GTSNPN, CDR2 SVGIG (reference sequence). In nucleotides, the CDR3 is TGTGCCTGGAGTGCCTTCGGGCAAGAGACCCAGTACTTC. Translation: CAWSAFGQETQYF.

This clonotype was found a few times. The rearrangement links TRBV20-1 to TRBJ2-2; 12 positions agree with TRBD1. The CDR3 spans 19 residues. V shed 0 bases and J 4 bases; nucleotides not matched to a gene: 12. The germline V gene encodes CDR1 DFQATT and CDR2 SNEGSKA (reference sequence). CDR3 loop: CSAREGGTGGPQGTGELFF. Written as DNA, the CDR3 is TGCAGTGCTAGAGAGGGGGGGACAGGGGGCCCTCAGGGCACCGGGGAGCTGTTTTTT.

This chain connects TRBV6-2 or TRBV6-3 to TRBJ2-2; D is uncertain. V dropped 10 bases and J dropped 4 bases, with 16 bases sitting between them. From germline, CDR1 is MNHEY and CDR2 SVGEGT. The CDR3 is 14 amino acids. CDR3 in amino acids: CANRALTSTGELFF. The CDR3 DNA sequence: TGTGCCAACAGAGCGTTAACCTCCACCGGGGAGCTGTTTTTT.

The V call is TRBV29-1, the J call TRBJ2-1, with 8 bases aligning to TRBD2. Germline values: CDR1 SQVTM, CDR2 ANQGSEA. This CDR3 region has 14 residues. V dropped 3 bases and J dropped 4; count of bases not matched to a gene: 5. The DNA for the CDR3 is TGCAGCGTTGACTCTAGCGGGCCTTACAATGAGCAGTTCTTC. Translation: CSVDSSGPYNEQFF.

This clonotype was recorded many times. This chain joins TRBV27 and TRBJ2-7; TRBD1 agrees at 7 bases. J lost 3 bases, V lost 3 bases, and 2 bases had no gene match. The germline CDR1 and CDR2 sequences are MNHEY and SMNVEV (reference sequence). The CDR3 runs to 13 residues. The CDR3 loop is CASSFRDSYEQYF. The CDR3 bases are TGTGCCAGCAGTTTTAGGGACAGCTACGAGCAGTACTTC.

This clonotype was observed a handful of times. The CDR3 DNA follows: TGTGCCAGCAGTATGGGACTAGCGGGAGGGTACGCAGATACGCAGTATTTT. It specifies CASSMGLAGGYADTQYF. The chain joins TRBV28 to TRBJ2-3; 16 bases fit TRBD2. V lost 5 bases to trimming and J lost 4 bases; unmatched junction nucleotides: 6. The CDR3 runs to 17 residues. CDR1 and CDR2 from the germline V gene are MDHEN and SYDVKM.

This clonotype was detected a few times. The CDR3, as DNA: TGTGCCAGCAGCCAAGACCCGAAGGTCTGGGGGGCGCGAAATGAGCAGTTCTTC. Translation gives CASSQDPKVWGARNEQFF. This chain connects TRBV4-2 to TRBJ2-1; D is possibly TRBD1 or TRBD2 (6 bases each). Germline V lookup: CDR1 LGHNA, CDR2 YNFKEQ. Deletions cut 0 bases from V and 7 bases from J, with 22 bases between. This CDR3 has 18 amino acids.

This clonotype occurred a few times. The genes are TRBV4-2 and TRBJ2-3; 10 nucleotides align to TRBD2. V was clipped by 7 bases and J by 5 bases; unmatched bases: 6. Per the germline V gene, CDR1 is LGHNA and CDR2 is YNFKEQ. The CDR3 contains 14 residues. CDR3 amino acids: CASTGAGGVDTQYF. CDR3 sequence (DNA): TGTGCCAGCACCGGAGCGGGAGGGGTAGATACGCAGTATTTT.